The sequence of this T cell receptor beta chain was determined in a study of cytomegalovirus exposure and HLA in healthy donors. Study outcomes and limitations: For TCR beta chains, V- and J-gene trimming was later linked to a missense DCLRE1C variant. In an earlier analysis, productive rearrangement rates for most beta V segments clustered near 87% or 30%.

This clone came up a few times. Its antigen is unidentified. 13 Jbeta primers and 60 Vbeta primers were used for the PCR. The protocol was immunoSEQ multiplex PCR, while the TCRdb copy is restricted to in-frame clones and leaves out a portion. This table holds roughly 190,000 clones, roughly a tenth found once. The CDR3 is 14 amino acids. Trimming cost V 3 bases and J 4 bases; bases outside gene matches: 5. The V gene's germline CDR1 is SNHLY and CDR2 FYNNEI. The chain links TRBV2 to TRBJ1-1, with 7 bases identical to TRBD1. The sample taken for sequencing was PBMCs. The source of this sequence is a woman aged 25-40 years in good health and CMV-seropositive. CDR3 amino acids: CASSELRGPTEAFF. CDR3 nucleotides: TGTGCCAGCAGTGAGTTAAGGGGGCCCACTGAAGCTTTCTTT.